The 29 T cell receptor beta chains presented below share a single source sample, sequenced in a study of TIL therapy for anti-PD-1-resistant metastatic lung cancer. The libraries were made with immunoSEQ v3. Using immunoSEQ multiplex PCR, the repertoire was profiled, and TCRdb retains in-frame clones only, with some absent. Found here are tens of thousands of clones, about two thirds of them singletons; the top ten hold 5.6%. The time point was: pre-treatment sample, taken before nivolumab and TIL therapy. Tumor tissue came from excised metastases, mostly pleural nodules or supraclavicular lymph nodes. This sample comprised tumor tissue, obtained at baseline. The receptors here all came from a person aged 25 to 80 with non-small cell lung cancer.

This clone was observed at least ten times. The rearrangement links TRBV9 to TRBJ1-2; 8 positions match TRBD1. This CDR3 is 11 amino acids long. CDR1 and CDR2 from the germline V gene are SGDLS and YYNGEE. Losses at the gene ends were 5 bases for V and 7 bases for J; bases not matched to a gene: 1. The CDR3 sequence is CASSDRGGYTF. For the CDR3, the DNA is TGTGCCAGCAGTGACAGGGGTGGCTACACCTTC.

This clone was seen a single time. The CDR3 is CASSHQTRGGRPGELFF. DNA for the CDR3: TGCGCCAGCAGCCACCAGACCCGCGGGGGGCGTCCCGGGGAGCTGTTTTTT. The rearrangement uses TRBV4-1 and TRBJ2-2, with TRBD2 matching over 8 bases. The CDR3 totals 17 residues. J lost 6 bases, V lost 3 bases, and 12 bases had no gene match. The V gene's germline CDR1 is MGHRA and CDR2 YSYEKL.

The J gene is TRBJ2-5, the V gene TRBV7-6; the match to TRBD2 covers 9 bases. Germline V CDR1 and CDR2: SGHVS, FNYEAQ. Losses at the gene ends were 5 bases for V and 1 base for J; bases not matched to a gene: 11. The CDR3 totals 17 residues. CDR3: CASSLGGGGAFQETQYF. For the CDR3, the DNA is TGTGCCAGCAGCCTAGGCGGCGGGGGGGCCTTCCAAGAGACCCAGTACTTC. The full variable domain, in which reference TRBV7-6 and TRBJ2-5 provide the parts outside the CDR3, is GAGVSQSPRYKVTKRGQDVALRCDPISGHVSLYWYRQALGQGPEFLTYFNYEAQQDKSGLPNDRFSAERPEGSISTLTIQRTEQRDSAMYRCASSLGGGGAFQETQYFGPGTRLLVL.

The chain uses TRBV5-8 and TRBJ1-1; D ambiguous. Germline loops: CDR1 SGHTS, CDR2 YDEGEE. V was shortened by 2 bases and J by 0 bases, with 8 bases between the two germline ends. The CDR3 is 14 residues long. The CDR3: CASSLKRMNTEAFF. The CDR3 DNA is TGTGCCAGCAGCTTAAAACGGATGAACACTGAAGCTTTCTTT.

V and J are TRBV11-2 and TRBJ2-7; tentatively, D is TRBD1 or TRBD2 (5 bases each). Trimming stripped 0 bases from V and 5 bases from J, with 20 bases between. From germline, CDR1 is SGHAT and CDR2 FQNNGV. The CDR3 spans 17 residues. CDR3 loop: CASSLDIGQGVWDEQYF. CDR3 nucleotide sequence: TGTGCCAGCAGCTTAGATATCGGGCAGGGAGTTTGGGACGAGCAGTACTTC.

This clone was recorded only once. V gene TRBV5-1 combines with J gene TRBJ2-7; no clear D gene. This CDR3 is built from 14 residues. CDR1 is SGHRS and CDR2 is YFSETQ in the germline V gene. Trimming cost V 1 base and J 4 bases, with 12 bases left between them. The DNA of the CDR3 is TGCGCCAGCAGCTTGAAAGGTAATCAATACGAGCAGTACTTC. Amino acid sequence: CASSLKGNQYEQYF. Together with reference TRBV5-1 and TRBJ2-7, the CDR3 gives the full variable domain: KAGVTQTPRYLIKTRGQQVTLSCSPISGHRSVSWYQQTPGQGLQFLFEYFSETQRNKGNFPGRFSGRQFSNSRSEMNVSTLELGDSALYLCASSLKGNQYEQYFGPGTRLTVT.

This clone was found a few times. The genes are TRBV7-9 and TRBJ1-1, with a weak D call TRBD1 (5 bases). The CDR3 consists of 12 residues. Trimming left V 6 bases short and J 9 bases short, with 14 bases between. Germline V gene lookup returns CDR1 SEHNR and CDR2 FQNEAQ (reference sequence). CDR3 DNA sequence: TGTGCCAGCAGATTGGGACTAGGACAAGCTTTCTTT. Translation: CASRLGLGQAFF.

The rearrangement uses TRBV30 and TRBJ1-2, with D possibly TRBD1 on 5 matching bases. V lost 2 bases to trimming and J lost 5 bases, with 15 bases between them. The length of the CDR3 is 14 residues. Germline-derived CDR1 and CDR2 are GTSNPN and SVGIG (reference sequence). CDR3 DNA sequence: TGTGCCTGGAGTAGTCGAGTGACAGATTATGGCTACACCTTC. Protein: CAWSSRVTDYGYTF.

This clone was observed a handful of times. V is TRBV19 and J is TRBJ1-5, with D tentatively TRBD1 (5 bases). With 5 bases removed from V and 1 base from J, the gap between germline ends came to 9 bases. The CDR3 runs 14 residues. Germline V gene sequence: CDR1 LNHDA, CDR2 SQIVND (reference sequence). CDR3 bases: TGTGCCAGTAGTCTCCGGGACAGCAATCAGCCCCAGCATTTT. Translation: CASSLRDSNQPQHF.

The CDR3 loop reads CASSLAQGLVSYEQYF. The CDR3 coding sequence is TGTGCCAGCAGCTTGGCCCAGGGACTTGTCTCCTACGAGCAGTACTTC. The chain is built from TRBV7-2 and TRBJ2-7; D is perhaps TRBD2 (6 bases). The ends were cut back, 3 bases at V and 0 bases at J, with 15 bases in the middle. This CDR3 has 16 residues. CDR1 is SGHTA, CDR2 FQGNSA, per germline. The whole variable domain, remainder taken from reference TRBV7-2 and TRBJ2-7, is GAGVSQSPSNKVTEKGKDVELRCDPISGHTALYWYRQSLGQGLEFLIYFQGNSAPDKSGLPSDRFSAERTGGSVSTLTIQRTQQEDSAVYLCASSLAQGLVSYEQYFGPGTRLTVT.

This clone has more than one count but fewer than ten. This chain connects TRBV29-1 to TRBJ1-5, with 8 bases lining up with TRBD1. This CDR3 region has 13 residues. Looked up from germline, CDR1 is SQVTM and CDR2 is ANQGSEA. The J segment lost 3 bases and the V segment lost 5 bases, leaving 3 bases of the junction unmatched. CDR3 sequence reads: CSVKTGVNQPQHF. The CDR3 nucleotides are TGCAGCGTTAAGACAGGGGTCAATCAGCCCCAGCATTTT.

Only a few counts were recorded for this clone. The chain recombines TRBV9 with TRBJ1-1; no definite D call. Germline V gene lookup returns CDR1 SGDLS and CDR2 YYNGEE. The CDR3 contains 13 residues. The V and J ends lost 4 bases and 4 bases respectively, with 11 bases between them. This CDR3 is CASSRDGRTEAFF. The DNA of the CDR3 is TGTGCCAGCAGCCGCGATGGGCGCACTGAAGCTTTCTTT.

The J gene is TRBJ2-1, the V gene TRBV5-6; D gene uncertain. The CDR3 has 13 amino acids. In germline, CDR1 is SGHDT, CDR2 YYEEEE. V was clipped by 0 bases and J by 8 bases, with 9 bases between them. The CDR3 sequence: CASSLVGGDEQFF. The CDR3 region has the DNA TGTGCCAGCAGCTTGGTTGGCGGTGATGAGCAGTTCTTC.

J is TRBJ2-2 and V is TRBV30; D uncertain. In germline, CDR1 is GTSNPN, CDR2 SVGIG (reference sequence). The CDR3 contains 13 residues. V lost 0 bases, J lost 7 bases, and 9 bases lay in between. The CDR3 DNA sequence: TGTGCCTGGAGTGTACGGGTGCTCGGGGAGCTGTTTTTT. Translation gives CAWSVRVLGELFF.

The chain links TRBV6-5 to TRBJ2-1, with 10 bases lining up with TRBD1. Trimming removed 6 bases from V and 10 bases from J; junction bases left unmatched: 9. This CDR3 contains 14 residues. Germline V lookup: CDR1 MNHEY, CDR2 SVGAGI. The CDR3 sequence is CASRRQGAWLEQFF. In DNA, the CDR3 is TGTGCCAGCAGGCGACAGGGGGCTTGGTTAGAGCAGTTCTTC.

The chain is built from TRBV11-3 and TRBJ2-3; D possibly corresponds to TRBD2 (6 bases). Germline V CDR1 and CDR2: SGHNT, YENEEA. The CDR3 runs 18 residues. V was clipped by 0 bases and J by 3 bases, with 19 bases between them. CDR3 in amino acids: CASSLDSQMTEGTDTQYF. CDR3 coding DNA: TGTGCCAGCAGCTTAGACTCGCAGATGACGGAGGGGACAGATACGCAGTATTTT.

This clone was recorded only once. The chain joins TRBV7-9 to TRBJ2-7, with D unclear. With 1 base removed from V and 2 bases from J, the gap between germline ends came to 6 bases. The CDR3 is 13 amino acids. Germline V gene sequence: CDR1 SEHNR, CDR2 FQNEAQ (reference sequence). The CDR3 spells CASSLEAAYEQYF. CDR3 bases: TGTGCCAGCAGCTTAGAGGCAGCCTACGAGCAGTACTTC.

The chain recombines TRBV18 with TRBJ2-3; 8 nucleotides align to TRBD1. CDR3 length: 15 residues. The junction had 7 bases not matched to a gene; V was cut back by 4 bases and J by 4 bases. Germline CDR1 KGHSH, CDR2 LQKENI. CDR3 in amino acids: CASSRTGIEADTQYF. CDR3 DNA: TGTGCCAGCTCACGGACAGGGATAGAGGCAGATACGCAGTATTTT.

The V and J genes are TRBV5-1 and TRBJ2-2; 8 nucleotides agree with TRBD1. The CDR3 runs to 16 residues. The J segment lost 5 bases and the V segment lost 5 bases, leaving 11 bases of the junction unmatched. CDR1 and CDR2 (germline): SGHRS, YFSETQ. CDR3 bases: TGCGCCAGCAGTCTAGCTGGACAGGGAACGACCGGGGAGCTGTTTTTT. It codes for CASSLAGQGTTGELFF.

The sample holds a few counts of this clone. The CDR3 DNA is TGTGCCAGTAAGGGCCAAAATGGCTACACCTTC. As protein: CASKGQNGYTF. The V and J genes are TRBV19 and TRBJ1-2; no clear D gene. Germline values: CDR1 LNHDA, CDR2 SQIVND (reference sequence). With 7 bases removed from V and 6 bases from J, the gap between germline ends came to 9 bases. The CDR3 has 11 amino acids.

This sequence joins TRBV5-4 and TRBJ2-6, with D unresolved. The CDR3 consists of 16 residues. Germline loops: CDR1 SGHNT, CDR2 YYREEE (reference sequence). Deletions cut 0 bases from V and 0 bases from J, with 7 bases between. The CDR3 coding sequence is TGTGCCAGCAGCTTGGCCTGGGCCTCTGGGGCCAACGTCCTGACTTTC. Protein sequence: CASSLAWASGANVLTF.

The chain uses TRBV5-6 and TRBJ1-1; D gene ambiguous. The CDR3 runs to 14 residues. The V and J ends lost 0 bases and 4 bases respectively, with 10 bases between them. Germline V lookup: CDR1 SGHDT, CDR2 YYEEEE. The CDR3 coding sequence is TGTGCCAGCAGCTTGGGGAGTAGGGTCACTGAAGCTTTCTTT. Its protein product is CASSLGSRVTEAFF. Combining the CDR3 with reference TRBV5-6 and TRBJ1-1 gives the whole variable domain DAGVTQSPTHLIKTRGQQVTLRCSPKSGHDTVSWYQQALGQGPQFIFQYYEEEERQRGNFPDRFSGHQFPNYSSELNVNALLLGDSALYLCASSLGSRVTEAFFGQGTRLTVV.

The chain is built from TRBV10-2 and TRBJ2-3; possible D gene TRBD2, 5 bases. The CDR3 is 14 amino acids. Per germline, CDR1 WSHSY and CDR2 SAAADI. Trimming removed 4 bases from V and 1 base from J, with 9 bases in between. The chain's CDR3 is CASSGGAGTDTQYF. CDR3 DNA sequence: TGCGCCAGCAGTGGGGGAGCGGGCACAGATACGCAGTATTTT.

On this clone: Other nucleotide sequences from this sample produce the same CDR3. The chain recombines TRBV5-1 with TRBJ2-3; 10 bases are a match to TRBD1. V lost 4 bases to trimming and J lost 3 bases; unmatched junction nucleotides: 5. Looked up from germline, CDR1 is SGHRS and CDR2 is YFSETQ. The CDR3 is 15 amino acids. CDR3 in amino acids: CASSRDRGRTDTQYF. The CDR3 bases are TGCGCCAGCAGCCGCGACAGGGGGCGGACAGATACGCAGTATTTT.

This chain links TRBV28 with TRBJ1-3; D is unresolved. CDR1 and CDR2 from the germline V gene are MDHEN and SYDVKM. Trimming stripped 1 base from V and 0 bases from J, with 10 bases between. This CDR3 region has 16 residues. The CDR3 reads CASSLFGSHSGNTIYF. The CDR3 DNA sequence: TGTGCCAGCAGTTTATTCGGGTCGCACTCTGGAAACACCATATATTTT. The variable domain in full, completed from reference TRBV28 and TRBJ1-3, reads DVKVTQSSRYLVKRTGEKVFLECVQDMDHENMFWYRQDPGLGLRLIYFSYDVKMKEKGDIPEGYSVSREKKERFSLILESASTNQTSMYLCASSLFGSHSGNTIYFGEGSWLTVV.

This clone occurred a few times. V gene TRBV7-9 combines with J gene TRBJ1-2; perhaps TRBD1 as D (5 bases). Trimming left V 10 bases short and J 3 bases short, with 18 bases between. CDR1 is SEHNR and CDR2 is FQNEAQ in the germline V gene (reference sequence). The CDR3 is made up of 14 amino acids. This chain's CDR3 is CANFAPGLHYGYTF. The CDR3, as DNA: TGTGCCAACTTCGCCCCGGGACTCCACTATGGCTACACCTTC.

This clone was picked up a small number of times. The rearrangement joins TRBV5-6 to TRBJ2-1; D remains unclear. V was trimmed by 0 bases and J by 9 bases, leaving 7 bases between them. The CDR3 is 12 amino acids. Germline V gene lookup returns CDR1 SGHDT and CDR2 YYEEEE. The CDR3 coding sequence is TGTGCCAGCAGCTTGGGGGGTACTGAGCAGTTCTTC. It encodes CASSLGGTEQFF.

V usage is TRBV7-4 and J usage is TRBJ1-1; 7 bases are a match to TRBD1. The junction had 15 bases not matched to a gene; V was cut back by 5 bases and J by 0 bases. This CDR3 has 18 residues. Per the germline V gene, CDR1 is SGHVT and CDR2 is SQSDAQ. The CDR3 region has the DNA TGTGCCAGCAGCCTCAGGGGGGCCTCCCCTGTCATGAACACTGAAGCTTTCTTT. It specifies CASSLRGASPVMNTEAFF.

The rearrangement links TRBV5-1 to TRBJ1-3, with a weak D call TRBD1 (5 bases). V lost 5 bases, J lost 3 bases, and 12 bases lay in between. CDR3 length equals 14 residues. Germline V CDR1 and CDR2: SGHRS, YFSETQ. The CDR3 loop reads CASRFDRGGNTIYF. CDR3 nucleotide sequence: TGCGCCAGCAGATTCGACAGAGGTGGAAACACCATATATTTT.